This T cell receptor beta chain appears in the sequencing data of a study of T cells after somatic rescue of genetic block. The table came from immunoSEQ multiplex PCR; TCRdb's copy has only in-frame clones and leaves some out. The data show roughly 67,000 clones, 80% to 95% seen once. This CDR3 spans 13 amino acids. V was pared by 0 bases and J by 2 bases, with 5 bases between. Germline lookup yields CDR1 SGDLS and CDR2 YYNGEE. The source of this sequence is a man in his forties or fifties. This chain connects TRBV9 to TRBJ1-1; D unclear. Sample: peripheral blood mononuclear cells (PBMCs). CDR3 nucleotide sequence: TGTGCCAGCAGCGTAGGTAGTAACACTGAAGCTTTCTTT. Translating gives CASSVGSNTEAFF.